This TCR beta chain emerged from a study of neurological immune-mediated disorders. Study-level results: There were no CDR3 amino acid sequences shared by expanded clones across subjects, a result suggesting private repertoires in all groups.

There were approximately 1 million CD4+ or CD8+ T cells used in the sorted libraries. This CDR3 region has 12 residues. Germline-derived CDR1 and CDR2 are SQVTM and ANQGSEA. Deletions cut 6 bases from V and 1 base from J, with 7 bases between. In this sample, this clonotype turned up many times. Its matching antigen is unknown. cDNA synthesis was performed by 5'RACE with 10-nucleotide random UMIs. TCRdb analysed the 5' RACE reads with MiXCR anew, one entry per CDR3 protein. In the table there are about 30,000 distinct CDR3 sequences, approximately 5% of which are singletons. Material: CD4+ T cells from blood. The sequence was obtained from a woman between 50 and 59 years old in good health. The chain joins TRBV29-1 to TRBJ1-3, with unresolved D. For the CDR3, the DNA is TGCAGCGTCCAGATTTCTGGAAACACCATATATTTT. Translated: CSVQISGNTIYF.